Listed here are 32 T cell receptor beta chains from one sample, sequenced in a study of OX40 agonist ivuxolimab in advanced cancers. Generated by immunoSEQ multiplex PCR, the TCRdb table keeps only in-frame clones and is missing some. The data show 60,000 to 65,000 clones, with 92% seen just once and about 0.59% held by the top ten. The sequencing here drew on CD4+ or CD8+ T cells sorted from blood, taken in a trial of the OX40 agonist ivuxolimab. The receptors shown here come from an adult with an advanced solid tumor such as melanoma, head and neck, liver or kidney cancer.

In this sample, this clone turned up a few times. The chain is built from TRBV4-1 and TRBJ1-6, with D unclear. Deletions cut 4 bases from V and 6 bases from J, with 7 bases between. This CDR3 contains 13 residues. In germline, CDR1 is MGHRA, CDR2 YSYEKL. CDR3 residues: CASSPEVNSPLHF. In DNA, the CDR3 is TGCGCCAGCAGCCCGGAGGTTAATTCACCCCTCCACTTT.

V and J are TRBV27 and TRBJ1-4; a weak D match, TRBD1 (5 bases). V dropped 2 bases and J dropped 7 bases, with 11 bases sitting between them. The CDR3 runs 14 residues. Germline CDR1 and CDR2: MNHEY and SMNVEV (reference sequence). CDR3 bases: TGTGCCAGCAGTTTACGAGGGGAAGGTGAAAAACTGTTTTTT. Protein: CASSLRGEGEKLFF.

The chain combines TRBV18 with TRBJ2-7; possible D gene TRBD1, 5 bases. The CDR3 consists of 14 residues. Germline values: CDR1 KGHSH, CDR2 LQKENI. Trimming left V 6 bases short and J 6 bases short, with 18 bases between. For the CDR3, the DNA is TGTGCCAGCTCCAATTTAACACTCCAGGGCGAGCAGTACTTC. It translates to CASSNLTLQGEQYF.

This clone was seen once. V gene TRBV5-5 combines with J gene TRBJ1-4; 8 nucleotides agree with TRBD1. The V gene's germline CDR1 is SGHKS and CDR2 YYEKEE (reference sequence). Losses at the gene ends were 0 bases for V and 7 bases for J; bases not matched to a gene: 11. The CDR3 totals 17 residues. The CDR3 is CASSLGRQDRVVEKLFF. CDR3 in DNA: TGTGCCAGCAGCTTGGGTCGCCAGGACAGGGTCGTTGAAAAACTGTTTTTT.

The chain carries TRBV30 and TRBJ2-1; 7 bases map to TRBD2. Germline values: CDR1 GTSNPN, CDR2 SVGIG (reference sequence). The V gene end was trimmed by 3 bases and the J gene end by 1 base; junction bases not matched to a gene: 9. The CDR3 runs to 16 residues. The CDR3 loop is CAWSSRGGLSYNEQFF. DNA of the CDR3: TGTGCCTGGAGCTCACGCGGGGGTCTTTCCTACAATGAGCAGTTCTTC.

The chain combines TRBV7-3 with TRBJ1-3; D is uncertain. CDR1 and CDR2 (germline): SGHTA, FQGTGA. Trimming cost V 5 bases and J 1 base, with 9 bases left between them. This CDR3 spans 14 amino acids. Here the CDR3 DNA reads TGTGCCAGCAGCCTTTCCAGTTCTGGAAACACCATATATTTT. Protein: CASSLSSSGNTIYF.

The count of this clone is one. This chain links TRBV5-6 with TRBJ2-7, with D perhaps given as TRBD1 or TRBD2 (5 bases each). There are 15 residues in the CDR3. V was trimmed by 4 bases and J by 0 bases, leaving 14 bases between them. Per the germline V gene, CDR1 is SGHDT and CDR2 is YYEEEE. The CDR3 DNA follows: TGTGCCAGCAGCCCTCGGGACGTTAGCTCCTACGAGCAGTACTTC. Its protein product is CASSPRDVSSYEQYF.

The chain employs TRBV5-1 and TRBJ1-2; D perhaps matches TRBD1 (6 bases). CDR1 and CDR2 from the germline V gene are SGHRS and YFSETQ. Trimming left V 4 bases short and J 3 bases short, with 10 bases between. The CDR3 loop spans 13 amino acids. The CDR3 bases are TGCGCCAGCAGCCGAGGACAGTACTATGGCTACACCTTC. As protein: CASSRGQYYGYTF.

The rearrangement links TRBV19 to TRBJ2-1, with 11 bases aligning to TRBD2. CDR1 is LNHDA and CDR2 is SQIVND in the germline V gene (reference sequence). This CDR3 is built from 15 residues. V was pared by 9 bases and J by 5 bases, with 9 bases of the junction left unmatched. DNA for the CDR3: TGTGCCAGCACCCCCGGGACTAGCGGAAACAATGAGCAGTTCTTC. Residues: CASTPGTSGNNEQFF.

The gene calls are TRBV5-4 and TRBJ2-5; possible D gene TRBD1, 7 bases. Germline loops: CDR1 SGHNT, CDR2 YYREEE (reference sequence). The length of the CDR3 is 16 residues. V was shortened by 0 bases and J by 2 bases, with 14 bases between the two germline ends. The CDR3: CASSLGHAGGQETQYF. CDR3 in DNA: TGTGCCAGCAGCTTGGGGCATGCAGGGGGGCAAGAGACCCAGTACTTC.

The chain joins TRBV5-8 to TRBJ2-3; TRBD2 might be the D (6 bases). The CDR3 is 17 residues long. V shed 0 bases and J shed 5 bases, with 19 bases lying between them. Germline V gene sequence: CDR1 SGHTS, CDR2 YDEGEE. The CDR3 is CASSLVAREDYLDTQYF. Here the CDR3 DNA reads TGTGCCAGCAGCTTGGTTGCGAGAGAGGACTACCTAGATACGCAGTATTTT.

V usage is TRBV7-9 and J usage is TRBJ1-1; 7 bases fit TRBD1. This CDR3 has 15 amino acids. V dropped 4 bases and J dropped 3; count of bases not matched to a gene: 8. The germline V gene encodes CDR1 SEHNR and CDR2 FQNEAQ (reference sequence). CDR3 region: CASSSKGGGYTEAFF. The DNA for the CDR3 is TGTGCCAGCAGCTCCAAAGGGGGCGGCTACACTGAAGCTTTCTTT.

The chain joins TRBV6-1 to TRBJ1-3; D is unclear. With 6 bases removed from V and 3 bases from J, the gap between germline ends came to 9 bases. The CDR3 totals 13 residues. Germline-derived CDR1 and CDR2 are MNHNS and SASEGT. The CDR3 loop is CASSPQHGNTIYF. In nucleotides, the CDR3 is TGTGCCAGCAGCCCTCAACATGGAAACACCATATATTTT.

J is TRBJ2-4 and V is TRBV30; 9 bases agree with TRBD1. CDR3 length equals 13 residues. From germline, CDR1 is GTSNPN and CDR2 SVGIG (reference sequence). J was trimmed by 6 bases and V by 2 bases; bases with no gene match: 2. The CDR3 DNA follows: TGTGCCTGGAGTAAGGGACAGGGAAACATTCAGTACTTC. Residues: CAWSKGQGNIQYF.

This clone has a single count. The chain combines TRBV5-1 with TRBJ2-7, with 11 bases identical to TRBD2. The CDR3 has 16 amino acids. Losses at the gene ends were 3 bases for V and 0 bases for J; bases not matched to a gene: 5. Germline V gene sequence: CDR1 SGHRS, CDR2 YFSETQ. The CDR3 coding sequence is TGCGCCAGCAGCTCAATTAGCGGGGGGGCCTCCTACGAGCAGTACTTC. Amino acids: CASSSISGGASYEQYF. The whole variable domain, filled in from reference TRBV5-1 and TRBJ2-7, reads KAGVTQTPRYLIKTRGQQVTLSCSPISGHRSVSWYQQTPGQGLQFLFEYFSETQRNKGNFPGRFSGRQFSNSRSEMNVSTLELGDSALYLCASSSISGGASYEQYFGPGTRLTVT.

V gene TRBV9 combines with J gene TRBJ2-7; 8 bases align to TRBD1. This CDR3 has 15 amino acids. V lost 0 bases to trimming and J lost 0 bases; unmatched junction nucleotides: 2. CDR1 and CDR2 (germline): SGDLS, YYNGEE. The CDR3 reads CASSVAGGPSYEQYF. The CDR3 DNA sequence: TGTGCCAGCAGCGTAGCAGGGGGCCCCTCCTACGAGCAGTACTTC.

This chain connects TRBV6-1 to TRBJ1-6; D is undetermined. The CDR3 runs to 12 residues. Germline CDR1 is MNHNS and CDR2 is SASEGT. Trimming left V 7 bases short and J 10 bases short, with 11 bases between. The DNA for the CDR3 is TGTGCCAGCACGGGAGGCCACTCACCCCTCCACTTT. Encoded protein: CASTGGHSPLHF.

The chain uses TRBV19 and TRBJ2-7, with 9 bases that match TRBD1. CDR1 and CDR2 from the germline V gene are LNHDA and SQIVND (reference sequence). V was pared by 6 bases and J by 4 bases, with 13 bases of the junction left unmatched. The CDR3 runs 16 residues. The CDR3 DNA reads TGTGCCAGTAGCCTAGACTTCAAGGACAGGGGTTACGAGCAGTACTTC. Protein sequence: CASSLDFKDRGYEQYF.

The V gene is TRBV4-2, the J gene TRBJ2-5; D possibly corresponds to TRBD1 (6 bases). This CDR3 spans 14 amino acids. Trimming took off 4 bases at V and 5 bases at J, with 14 bases between the two ends. CDR1 LGHNA and CDR2 YNFKEQ come from the germline V gene. The DNA for the CDR3 is TGTGCCAGCAGCCCTGACCGGGACAAGGAGACCCAGTACTTC. Translating it yields CASSPDRDKETQYF.

This chain joins TRBV2 and TRBJ1-2; tentative D call: TRBD1 (6 bases). Germline V gives CDR1 SNHLY, CDR2 FYNNEI. CDR3 length: 17 residues. V lost 0 bases and J 8 bases, leaving 22 bases between the germline ends. This chain's CDR3 is CASSEARSFQGQGGYTF. CDR3 bases: TGTGCCAGCAGTGAAGCGAGATCTTTTCAGGGGCAGGGCGGCTACACCTTC. The full variable domain, in which reference TRBV2 and TRBJ1-2 provide the parts outside the CDR3, is EPEVTQTPSHQVTQMGQEVILRCVPISNHLYFYWYRQILGQKVEFLVSFYNNEISEKSEIFDDQFSVERPDGSNFTLKIRSTKLEDSAMYFCASSEARSFQGQGGYTFGSGTRLTVV.

This chain uses TRBV5-1 with TRBJ2-5; tentative D call: TRBD1 (7 bases). Trimming stripped 3 bases from V and 4 bases from J, with 10 bases between. This CDR3 is built from 13 residues. The germline V gene has CDR1 SGHRS and CDR2 YFSETQ. CDR3 amino acids: CASSYRGLETQYF. CDR3 in DNA: TGCGCCAGCAGCTACAGGGGACTAGAGACCCAGTACTTC.

J is TRBJ2-1 and V is TRBV13; TRBD2 is a possible D gene (6 bases). From germline, CDR1 is PRHDT and CDR2 FYEKMQ (reference sequence). V was clipped by 5 bases and J by 7 bases, with 18 bases between them. This CDR3 has 15 residues. In DNA, the CDR3 is TGTGCCAGCAGCACGGGGGTGCTGGTAGGAAATGAGCAGTTCTTC. Protein product: CASSTGVLVGNEQFF.

The chain couples TRBV5-1 to TRBJ2-1; tentatively, D is TRBD2 (6 bases). CDR3 length equals 15 residues. Germline V CDR1 and CDR2: SGHRS, YFSETQ. V was clipped by 4 bases and J by 10 bases, with 21 bases between them. Here the CDR3 reads CASSPEGTAYGEQFF. CDR3 nucleotides: TGCGCCAGCAGCCCGGAAGGGACTGCTTATGGGGAGCAGTTCTTC.

This clone was counted once. The rearrangement links TRBV19 to TRBJ1-6, with unresolved D. V lost 0 bases and J 8 bases, leaving 8 bases between the germline ends. The V gene's germline CDR1 is LNHDA and CDR2 SQIVND (reference sequence). CDR3 size: 14 residues. CDR3 sequence (DNA): TGTGCCAGTAGTATAGAGGGTACGGATTCACCCCTCCACTTT. Protein product: CASSIEGTDSPLHF.

V usage is TRBV30 and J usage is TRBJ2-7; D gene uncertain. The V end lost 2 bases, the J end lost 1 base, and 9 bases lay between the germline ends. The CDR3 spans 13 residues. Per the germline V gene, CDR1 is GTSNPN and CDR2 is SVGIG (reference sequence). CDR3 protein: CAWSSGSSYEQYF. In DNA form, the CDR3 reads TGTGCCTGGAGTTCCGGCTCTTCCTACGAGCAGTACTTC.

A note on this clone: Other DNA sequences in this specimen translate into the identical CDR3. The J gene is TRBJ2-7, the V gene TRBV28, with D possibly called TRBD1 or TRBD2 (6 bases each). This CDR3 has 14 residues. CDR1 is MDHEN and CDR2 is SYDVKM in the germline V gene. V was shortened by 3 bases and J by 0 bases, with 9 bases between the two germline ends. In DNA form, the CDR3 reads TGTGCCAGCAGTTTTGGGGGGCTCTCCTACGAGCAGTACTTC. Protein: CASSFGGLSYEQYF.

The CDR3 is CASSFLQLETQYF. CDR3 bases: TGCGCCAGCAGCTTCCTACAATTGGAGACCCAGTACTTC. The chain couples TRBV5-1 to TRBJ2-5, with D uncertain. The CDR3 is 13 amino acids. CDR1 and CDR2 (germline): SGHRS, YFSETQ. The V and J ends lost 2 bases and 5 bases respectively, with 10 bases between them.

The V and J genes are TRBV2 and TRBJ1-1; D might be TRBD1 (5 bases). The CDR3 extends over 15 amino acids. V lost 7 bases and J lost 1, with 16 bases in between. Germline V CDR1 and CDR2: SNHLY, FYNNEI. The chain's CDR3 is CASTVRGRGNTEAFF. The CDR3 region has the DNA TGTGCCAGCACAGTAAGGGGACGGGGGAACACTGAAGCTTTCTTT.

This chain connects TRBV19 to TRBJ1-1; possible D gene TRBD1, 6 bases. The V gene's germline CDR1 is LNHDA and CDR2 SQIVND (reference sequence). The CDR3 consists of 11 residues. V was cut by 5 bases and J by 6 bases, with 7 bases left in between. As DNA, the CDR3 is TGTGCCAGTAGTGACAGGCCTGAAGCTTTCTTT. Amino acids: CASSDRPEAFF.

The chain combines TRBV7-2 with TRBJ2-2, with D unclear. CDR1 is SGHTA, CDR2 FQGNSA, per germline. This CDR3 region has 15 residues. V was pared by 6 bases and J by 1 base, with 12 bases between. The CDR3 sequence: CASRFERLNTGELFF. CDR3 in DNA: TGTGCCAGCAGGTTCGAACGGCTGAACACCGGGGAGCTGTTTTTT.

This clone has only a few counts. The chain employs TRBV5-1 and TRBJ2-1; D may be TRBD2 (5 bases). V was shortened by 1 base and J by 5 bases, with 7 bases between the two germline ends. The CDR3 is 13 amino acids. In germline, CDR1 is SGHRS, CDR2 YFSETQ. CDR3 amino acids: CASSLPGDNEQFF. CDR3 nucleotides: TGCGCCAGCAGCTTGCCCGGGGACAATGAGCAGTTCTTC.

This chain connects TRBV11-2 to TRBJ1-5; D is unresolved. Looked up from germline, CDR1 is SGHAT and CDR2 is FQNNGV. The CDR3 runs 13 residues. Trimming pared 3 bases from V and 2 bases from J, leaving 5 bases between. The CDR3 loop reads CASSFGGNQPQHF. DNA of the CDR3: TGTGCCAGCAGCTTTGGGGGCAATCAGCCCCAGCATTTT.